This T cell receptor beta chain is drawn from a study of glioma-infiltrating T cells (dated by TCRdb to the mid-2010s). For the wider study: TCR alpha- and beta-chain repertoires were sequenced from glioma tissue, non-neoplastic brain tissue and matched peripheral blood mononuclear cells. To measure divergence between tissue and blood T-cell populations, each tissue-infiltrating repertoire was compared with the peripheral blood repertoire of the same patient. The paired cohort comprised three low-grade glioma patients, about eight primary glioblastoma patients and three non-glioma patients contributing non-neoplastic brain tissue.

At least ten counts were recorded for this clonotype. It lacks a known antigen. Per-base qualities were not stored, and no clone one base away is much larger. The germline V gene (reference sequence) provides CDR1 LGHDT and CDR2 YNNKEL. The germline V and J ends show losses of 1 base and 3 bases respectively, and no gene match explains 5 bases of the junction. The cysteine opens and the phenylalanine closes a CDR3 of 16 amino acids. The DNA shown is the 48-base CDR3, in frame from base 1. The investigation overall reported the following: The group comparisons were based on small numbers of patients: three non-neoplastic, three low-grade glioma and roughly eight glioblastoma patients. VJ-independent divergence between tissue and blood was below expectation in non-neoplastic patients but above expectation in all gliomas, especially low-grade gliomas. Tissue and blood shared very few CDR3 sequences, a result attributed to high CDR3 diversity and limited sampling.

TCR alpha and beta CDR3 regions were amplified with the iRepertoire nested amplicon-rescue multiplex PCR (arm-PCR) platform from RNA. The input for one-step reverse transcription and amplification was about 90-400 ng of tissue mRNA or PBMC total RNA. Following bead purification, Illumina adapters were added by a secondary multiplex PCR, and the libraries were gel-purified between 200 and 400 bp. The libraries contained internal 6-nucleotide barcodes that were used for demultiplexing. Libraries were sequenced on an Illumina MiSeq with 2x220 or 2x250 nucleotide paired-end reads. The study's processing was this. Paired reads were merged using FLASH 1.2.11 and were aligned to the GRCh37 human genome using BWA-MEM, after which TRA and TRB reads were extracted. An IMGT-derived reference of cassette sequences and CDR3 motifs, with pseudogenes included, was used for V and J assignment. Three-frame translation of reads was performed, and productive CDR3s were defined as those with a C...FGXG motif and no stop codons. Clonotypes were defined as unique combinations of V-J cassette pair and CDR3 amino acid sequence. Reads were filtered by Hamming distance, thresholded by each sample's sequence error rate in mapped regions. TCRdb took the public reads, trimmed them with fastp at Q25, ran MiXCR for clone calling and kept in-frame beta chains. For every CDR3 protein sequence, its rows merge into one entry that carries the most common genes and DNA. It is TCRdb's table, rather than the study itself, that gives the V and J calls and clone size. The sample data list approximately 89,000 distinct CDR3 sequences, and about a quarter of these were observed just once. Around 7% of the sample belongs to the ten largest clones.

Sequences were obtained from glioma tissue, nonneoplastic brain tissue, or PBMCs (not recorded which). The receptor was isolated from a human donor with low-grade glioma or glioblastoma, undergoing nonglioma brain surgery, or in good health (not recorded which). Recombination linked TRBV3-1 to TRBJ2-1, and 8 bases in between align with TRBD2. The CDR3 reads as follows: CASSQGLAGIYNEQFF. The nucleotide sequence reads TGTGCCAGCAGCCAAGGGCTAGCGGGTATCTACAATGAGCAGTTCTTC.